This T cell receptor (beta chain) was sequenced during a study of blood T cell repertoires in COVID-19. Study context: COVID-19 samples collected from the United States, Italy and Spain covered acute and convalescent phases. The analysed material was cDNA or gDNA that came from T cells, B-cell-depleted T cells, or PBMCs.

In the source study's methods: Cell counts per sample came from amplifying reference gene primers. Method: immunoSEQ multiplex PCR; TCRdb's copy keeps in-frame clones and lacks some. V and J calls and clone size are copied from that table; D and trimming were computed from the DNA. The sample includes about 190,000 clones, around 85% seen only once; the top ten take around 1.2%. The germline gives CDR1 KGHSY, CDR2 FQNENV. The germline V and J ends were trimmed by 4 bases and 4 bases, with 11 bases remaining between them. The CDR3 runs to 14 residues. The V gene is TRBV16, the J gene TRBJ2-1; no definite D call. The receptor was isolated from a man aged 25-45 years with acute or convalescent COVID-19. The sample consisted of peripheral blood. The CDR3 sequence is CASSPDRVYNEQFF. CDR3 DNA: TGTGCCAGCAGCCCCGATCGGGTTTACAATGAGCAGTTCTTC.